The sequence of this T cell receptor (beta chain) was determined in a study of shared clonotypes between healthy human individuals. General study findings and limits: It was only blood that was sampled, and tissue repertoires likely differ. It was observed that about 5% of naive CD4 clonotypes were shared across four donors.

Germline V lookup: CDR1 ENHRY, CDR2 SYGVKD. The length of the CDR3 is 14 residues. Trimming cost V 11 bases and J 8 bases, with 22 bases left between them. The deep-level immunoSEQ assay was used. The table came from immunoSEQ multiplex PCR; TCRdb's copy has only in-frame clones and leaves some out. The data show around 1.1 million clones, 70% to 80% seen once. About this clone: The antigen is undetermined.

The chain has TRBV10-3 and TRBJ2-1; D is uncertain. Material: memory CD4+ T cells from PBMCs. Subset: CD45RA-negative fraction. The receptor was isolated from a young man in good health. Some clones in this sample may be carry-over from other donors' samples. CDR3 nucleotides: TGTGCCGTCACGGAATCTCCGGAATATGATGAGCAGTTCTTC. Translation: CAVTESPEYDEQFF.